The 32 T cell receptor beta chains given below trace back to one sample, sequenced in a study of vaccination and CD4 T cells after COVID-19. Their specific antigens are unknown. Treatment in this sample: approximately 9-day PBMC culture with coronavirus spike peptide pools or control peptides (ViraFEST assay). Cultured CD4+ T cell DNA was sequenced using the Oncomine TCR Beta short-read assay. TCRdb reprocessed the PCR reads with MiXCR, giving one entry per CDR3 protein. This table has 3,500 to 4,000 distinct CDR3 sequences, about 15% appearing once. The sample was CD4+ T cells from blood, cultured in vitro. These receptors came from a human donor who had recovered from COVID-19.

This clonotype is classed as medium-sized. The chain recombines TRBV12-3 or TRBV12-4 with TRBJ1-5, with no clear D. The length of the CDR3 is 15 residues. Trimming left V 2 bases short and J 2 bases short, with 10 bases between. CDR3 in DNA: TGTGCCAGCAGTTTAACCGAATGGGGCAATCAGCCCCAGCATTTT. The encoded protein is CASSLTEWGNQPQHF.

This clonotype showed up just a few times. The rearrangement links TRBV6-1 to TRBJ2-7, with D possibly matching TRBD2 (6 bases). The CDR3 length is 13 residues. With 1 base removed from V and 4 bases from J, the gap between germline ends came to 8 bases. CDR1 is MNHNS, CDR2 SASEGT, per germline. The CDR3 protein is CASSEVEGYEQYF. The DNA of the CDR3 is TGTGCCAGCAGTGAAGTGGAGGGTTACGAGCAGTACTTC.

This clonotype appeared a few times. The chain is built from TRBV12-3 or TRBV12-4 and TRBJ2-3; 7 bases are a match to TRBD1. V shed 5 bases, J shed 2 bases, and the junction held 4 bases outside the gene matches. The CDR3 runs 14 residues. CDR3 coding DNA: TGTGCCAGCAGTGAGGGACAGTCCACAGATACGCAGTATTTT. It yields the protein CASSEGQSTDTQYF.

This chain uses TRBV3-1 with TRBJ1-1; TRBD1 aligns across 8 bases. The germline V gene has CDR1 LGHDT and CDR2 YNNKEL (reference sequence). This CDR3 comprises 13 residues. Losses at the gene ends were 4 bases for V and 3 bases for J; bases not matched to a gene: 1. Written as DNA, the CDR3 is TGTGCCAGCAGCCTGACAGGGGACACTGAAGCTTTCTTT. This sequence encodes CASSLTGDTEAFF.

The chain employs TRBV5-1 and TRBJ1-1; 8 bases are a match to TRBD1. Trimming at V came to 4 bases and at J to 2 bases, leaving 4 bases not matched to a gene. Germline V CDR1 and CDR2: SGHRS, YFSETQ. This CDR3 is built from 14 residues. The CDR3 loop is CASSPGTGNTEAFF. The DNA of the CDR3 is TGCGCCAGCAGCCCCGGGACAGGTAACACTGAAGCTTTCTTT.

This clonotype was seen a handful of times. The gene calls are TRBV18 and TRBJ2-2, with 7 bases that match TRBD2. CDR3 length: 14 residues. With 2 bases clipped from V and 7 bases from J, the junction kept 4 bases outside the gene matches. The V gene's germline CDR1 is KGHSH and CDR2 LQKENI. The CDR3 nucleotides read TGTGCCAGCTCACCAGCGGGGGATGGCGGGGAGCTGTTTTTT. Its translation: CASSPAGDGGELFF.

This clonotype was detected only a few times. CDR3 DNA sequence: TGCAGTGCTAGTGCCGGTATGGGCACAGATACGCAGTATTTT. It specifies CSASAGMGTDTQYF. The chain is built from TRBV20-1 and TRBJ2-3; D gene uncertain. CDR3 length: 14 amino acids. The germline V and J ends were trimmed by 3 bases and 1 base, with 11 bases remaining between them. CDR1 and CDR2 (germline): DFQATT, SNEGSKA (reference sequence).

V usage is TRBV6-1 and J usage is TRBJ1-6; D not resolved. The germline V gene encodes CDR1 MNHNS and CDR2 SASEGT. This CDR3 comprises 13 residues. V was clipped by 3 bases and J by 10 bases, with 10 bases between them. CDR3 in DNA: TGTGCCAGCAGTGACACCCCTGACTCACCCCTCCACTTT. It codes for CASSDTPDSPLHF.

This clonotype was observed a handful of times. The DNA of the CDR3 is TGTGCCAGTCTCAGGGGGCGCGGCTATGGCTACACCTTC. Its protein is CASLRGRGYGYTF. V and J are TRBV19 and TRBJ1-2; 8 bases match TRBD1. Looked up from germline, CDR1 is LNHDA and CDR2 is SQIVND (reference sequence). CDR3 size: 13 residues. Germline trimming cut 8 bases from V and 4 bases from J; bases unmatched to any gene: 6.

This sequence joins TRBV19 and TRBJ2-1, with D possibly matching TRBD1 (5 bases). From germline, CDR1 is LNHDA and CDR2 SQIVND (reference sequence). The CDR3 runs to 17 residues. V lost 6 bases and J 3 bases, leaving 21 bases between the germline ends. The CDR3 nucleotides read TGTGCCAGTAGACCCTCGACAAGGGGTCAATACTACAATGAGCAGTTCTTC. Translated, it gives CASRPSTRGQYYNEQFF. The full variable domain, completed using reference TRBV19 and TRBJ2-1, is DGGITQSPKYLFRKEGQNVTLSCEQNLNHDAMYWYRQDPGQGLRLIYYSQIVNDFQKGDIAEGYSVSREKKESFPLTVTSAQKNPTAFYLCASRPSTRGQYYNEQFFGPGTRLTVL.

The chain joins TRBV5-8 to TRBJ2-6; D gene uncertain. The germline gives CDR1 SGHTS, CDR2 YDEGEE. The germline V and J ends were trimmed by 0 bases and 0 bases, with 4 bases remaining between them. The CDR3 consists of 15 residues. CDR3 nucleotide sequence: TGTGCCAGCAGCTTGGGACTCTCTGGGGCCAACGTCCTGACTTTC. This sequence encodes CASSLGLSGANVLTF.

This clonotype came up a few times. The rearrangement links TRBV5-4 to TRBJ2-1, with D perhaps being TRBD1 or TRBD2 (5 bases each). Deletions cut 4 bases from V and 0 bases from J, with 20 bases between. The CDR3 runs 18 residues. Germline CDR1 SGHNT, CDR2 YYREEE (reference sequence). The CDR3 coding sequence is TGTGCCAGCAGCGGCCGGGGCGGATCCAGCCGCTCCTACAATGAGCAGTTCTTC. It is translated as CASSGRGGSSRSYNEQFF.

This clonotype is medium-sized in the sample. This chain uses TRBV7-9 with TRBJ2-2; 9 bases fit TRBD2. There are 14 residues in the CDR3. CDR1 is SEHNR, CDR2 FQNEAQ, per germline (reference sequence). V lost 4 bases and J lost 6; bases outside the gene matches: 3. The CDR3 is CASSSLAGSGELFF. The DNA for the CDR3 is TGTGCCAGCAGCTCCCTAGCGGGGTCCGGGGAGCTGTTTTTT. Supplemented by reference TRBV7-9 and TRBJ2-2, the full variable domain reads DTGVSQNPRHKITKRGQNVTFRCDPISEHNRLYWYRQTLGQGPEFLTYFQNEAQLEKSRLLSDRFSAERPKGSFSTLEIQRTEQGDSAMYLCASSSLAGSGELFFGEGSRLTVL.

The chain links TRBV7-2 to TRBJ2-5, with D perhaps matching TRBD1 or TRBD2 (5 bases each). CDR1 and CDR2 (germline): SGHTA, FQGNSA. The CDR3 has 12 residues. Trimming cost V 6 bases and J 7 bases, with 12 bases left between them. The CDR3 DNA follows: TGTGCCAGCAGTTGGGACGCGGGGACCCAGTACTTC. It codes for CASSWDAGTQYF.

V and J are TRBV23-1 and TRBJ2-7; D uncertain. TRBV23-1 is treated as an ORF (open reading frame) with a function not yet certain. Trimming cost V 5 bases and J 2 bases, with 10 bases left between them. CDR3 size: 13 residues. The CDR3 DNA reads TGCGCCAGCAGTAGCACGAAGACCTACGAGCAGTACTTC. It specifies CASSSTKTYEQYF.

In this sample, this clonotype turned up a few times. The chain joins TRBV6-5 to TRBJ2-7, with D perhaps TRBD1 (6 bases). Trimming removed 0 bases at V and 3 bases at J, with 12 bases between. The CDR3 spans 15 residues. Germline V CDR1 and CDR2: MNHEY, SVGAGI. CDR3 sequence: CASSYSAQGVYEQYF. The CDR3, as DNA: TGTGCCAGCAGTTACTCGGCACAGGGAGTCTACGAGCAGTACTTC.

By proportion, this clonotype is medium-sized. The rearrangement links TRBV12-3 or TRBV12-4 to TRBJ1-2; TRBD1 agrees at 7 bases. Losses at the gene ends were 5 bases for V and 4 bases for J; bases not matched to a gene: 10. This CDR3 contains 15 residues. CDR3 nucleotides: TGTGCCAGCAGTCCCCTATTGACAGGGATCTATGGCTACACCTTC. Its protein product is CASSPLLTGIYGYTF.

There are a few counts of this clonotype. The genes are TRBV29-1 and TRBJ1-2, with D maybe TRBD1 (5 bases). CDR1 and CDR2 from the germline V gene are SQVTM and ANQGSEA. The CDR3 sequence is 11 residues long. V gave up 7 bases and J gave up 7 bases, with 13 bases separating them. CDR3 nucleotide sequence: TGCAGCGCCGCAGGGTATACTGGCTACACCTTC. Translated, it gives CSAAGYTGYTF.

This clonotype counts as large. This chain uses TRBV7-9 with TRBJ1-2, with D possibly matching TRBD1 (6 bases). Germline V gene sequence: CDR1 SEHNR, CDR2 FQNEAQ (reference sequence). CDR3 size: 13 residues. Trimming removed 11 bases from V and 2 bases from J, with 15 bases in between. As DNA, the CDR3 is TGTGCCGGTACAGGGACAACAAACTATGGCTACACCTTC. It is translated as CAGTGTTNYGYTF.

For this clonotype: The junction departs from the called germline gene at one end, perhaps through a read error. This rearrangement joins TRBV15 to TRBJ1-2; TRBD1 matches 8 bases. The CDR3 is 15 amino acids. Germline CDR1 LNHNV, CDR2 YYDKDF (reference sequence). This CDR3 is CVTSERQGNPYGYTF. The CDR3 DNA is TGTGTCACCAGCGAGCGACAGGGGAACCCGTATGGCTACACCTTC.

This clonotype has only a few counts. V usage is TRBV6-1 and J usage is TRBJ2-7; the D gene is possibly TRBD1 (5 bases). CDR1 and CDR2 (germline): MNHNS, SASEGT. The CDR3 spans 14 residues. Trimming removed 9 bases from V and 0 bases from J, with 15 bases in between. CDR3 region: CASGSGKLSYEQYF. Here the CDR3 DNA reads TGTGCCAGTGGGTCAGGGAAACTCTCCTACGAGCAGTACTTC.

This clonotype turned up a few times. This rearrangement joins TRBV7-2 to TRBJ1-3; TRBD1 aligns across 7 bases. The CDR3 is 15 amino acids. Germline CDR1 SGHTA, CDR2 FQGNSA. V lost 6 bases and J lost 6; bases outside the gene matches: 11. The DNA of the CDR3 is TGTGCCAGCAGACGCACCCCAGGGGGGTCAAACACCATATATTTT. Translating it yields CASRRTPGGSNTIYF.

This clonotype has only a few counts. CDR3 nucleotide sequence: TGTGCCAGCAGCCTATACGGGGAACGGAACTACGAGCAGTACTTC. Its translation is CASSLYGERNYEQYF. The gene calls are TRBV4-2 and TRBJ2-7, with D possibly being TRBD2 (5 bases). Germline lookup yields CDR1 LGHNA and CDR2 YNFKEQ. The CDR3 consists of 15 residues. The V end lost 4 bases, the J end lost 3 bases, and 16 bases lay between the germline ends.

This clonotype has only a few counts. This chain uses TRBV11-2 with TRBJ2-1, with 11 positions matching TRBD2. The length of the CDR3 is 15 residues. The V gene's germline CDR1 is SGHAT and CDR2 FQNNGV. With V trimmed by 6 bases and J by 7 bases, 8 bases remained unmatched. The CDR3 coding sequence is TGTGCCAGCAGTCCGACTAGCGGGGTGAAAAATGAGCAGTTCTTC. It translates to CASSPTSGVKNEQFF.

V usage is TRBV11-2 and J usage is TRBJ2-3; D unclear. Per germline, CDR1 SGHAT and CDR2 FQNNGV. V gave up 3 bases and J gave up 2 bases, with 6 bases separating them. The CDR3 totals 13 residues. Here the CDR3 DNA reads TGTGCCAGCAGCTTCCATGACACAGATACGCAGTATTTT. It is translated as CASSFHDTDTQYF. The whole variable domain, filled in from reference TRBV11-2 and TRBJ2-3, reads EAGVAQSPRYKIIEKRQSVAFWCNPISGHATLYWYQQILGQGPKLLIQFQNNGVVDDSQLPKDRFSAERLKGVDSTLKIQPAKLEDSAVYLCASSFHDTDTQYFGPGTRLTVL.

This chain joins TRBV5-5 and TRBJ1-1; perhaps TRBD1 as D (5 bases). CDR1 and CDR2 from the germline V gene are SGHKS and YYEKEE (reference sequence). V shed 3 bases and J shed 6 bases, with 15 bases lying between them. CDR3 length: 14 residues. DNA for the CDR3: TGTGCCAGCAGCTCCCGAGGGGACTCAGCTGAAGCTTTCTTT. This sequence encodes CASSSRGDSAEAFF.

This clonotype turned up a few times. The chain links TRBV30 to TRBJ2-1; 7 positions match TRBD2. The length of the CDR3 is 14 residues. Germline V gene data show CDR1 as GTSNPN and CDR2 as SVGIG (reference sequence). Trimming at V came to 2 bases and at J to 1 base, leaving 2 bases not matched to a gene. The CDR3 DNA reads TGTGCCTGGAGTACGGGGGGTTCCTACAATGAGCAGTTCTTC. Its translation is CAWSTGGSYNEQFF.

This clonotype was detected only a few times. The V gene is TRBV5-4, the J gene TRBJ2-1; TRBD2 matches at 12 bases. From germline, CDR1 is SGHNT and CDR2 YYREEE (reference sequence). With 4 bases clipped from V and 8 bases from J, the junction kept 10 bases outside the gene matches. The CDR3 runs 16 residues. In nucleotides, the CDR3 is TGTGCCAGCAGCCCGGCGGCTAGCGGGGGGGCCGATGAGCAGTTCTTC. It encodes CASSPAASGGADEQFF.

The V call is TRBV6-5, the J call TRBJ1-2; a weak D match, TRBD1 (6 bases). The CDR3 loop spans 13 amino acids. The ends were cut back, 2 bases at V and 3 bases at J, with 7 bases in the middle. Germline loops: CDR1 MNHEY, CDR2 SVGAGI. The CDR3 is CASSYAGDYGYTF. The CDR3 region has the DNA TGTGCCAGCAGTTACGCAGGGGACTATGGCTACACCTTC.

This clonotype showed up just a few times. The chain links TRBV7-9 to TRBJ1-6; D not resolved. The CDR3 is 14 amino acids. The V end was cut by 5 bases, the J end by 2 bases, with 7 bases between. CDR1 SEHNR and CDR2 FQNEAQ come from the germline V gene (reference sequence). The CDR3 loop is CASSQAAYNSPLHF. In nucleotides, the CDR3 is TGTGCCAGCAGCCAGGCAGCCTATAATTCACCCCTCCACTTT. The entire variable domain, with the rest obtained from reference TRBV7-9 and TRBJ1-6, is as follows: DTGVSQNPRHKITKRGQNVTFRCDPISEHNRLYWYRQTLGQGPEFLTYFQNEAQLEKSRLLSDRFSAERPKGSFSTLEIQRTEQGDSAMYLCASSQAAYNSPLHFGNGTRLTVT.

By share, this clonotype counts as medium-sized. The genes are TRBV6-5 and TRBJ2-1; 13 bases fit TRBD2. This CDR3 is 16 amino acids long. The J segment lost 6 bases and the V segment lost 2 bases, leaving 4 bases of the junction unmatched. CDR1 and CDR2 (germline): MNHEY, SVGAGI. This CDR3 reads CASSYGTSGALNEQFF. CDR3 bases: TGTGCCAGCAGTTACGGGACTAGCGGGGCCCTCAATGAGCAGTTCTTC.

CDR3 residues: CSADPGDSISNEQFF. The CDR3 bases are TGCAGTGCTGATCCGGGAGACAGTATTTCCAATGAGCAGTTCTTC. The chain carries TRBV20-1 and TRBJ2-1; a possible D gene is TRBD2 (6 bases). V was pared by 5 bases and J by 6 bases, with 20 bases between. This CDR3 comprises 15 residues. Germline CDR1 reads DFQATT; CDR2 reads SNEGSKA (reference sequence).